This entry is about one T cell receptor beta chain. As yet, its antigen is unknown. Germline V gives CDR1 MNHEY, CDR2 SMNVEV (reference sequence). The CDR3 is made up of 15 amino acids. Trimming took 0 bases from V and 2 from J, leaving 8 bases between them. TCRdb keeps only in-frame clones here, not all; method: immunoSEQ multiplex PCR. The table records around 2,100 clones, about 90% of them present only once. This sample is part of a study of follicular helper T cells after annual influenza vaccination. General study results and limits: ICOS+CD38+ cTfh clonality tracked population frequency, and its change tracked circulating plasmablast change.

The time point was: 2015-2016 season, pre-vaccination. The sample was CXCR5- memory CD4+ T cells sorted from blood, taken on the day of influenza vaccination. This sequence originates from an adult who received the influenza vaccine. V and J are TRBV27 and TRBJ1-3; D is uncertain. CDR3 DNA sequence: TGTGCCAGCAGTTTATCGAGGGATCCTGGAAACACCATATATTTT. Translating gives CASSLSRDPGNTIYF.